This T cell receptor beta chain was identified in a study of technical replicates of blood from several donors. Profiled with immunoSEQ multiplex PCR; TCRdb holds only in-frame clones, not every one. In the table there are approximately 99,000 clones, approximately 95% of which are singletons. V lost 5 bases and J 1 base, leaving 9 bases between the germline ends. Germline CDR1 and CDR2: SEHNR and FQNEAQ (reference sequence). The CDR3 spans 14 residues. The chain combines TRBV7-9 with TRBJ1-5, with a possible D match to TRBD1 (5 bases). This TCR derives from a human donor in good health. The sequencing input was T cells isolated from PBMCs. In DNA, the CDR3 is TGTGCCAGCAGCCCTGGGGGGAGCAATCAGCCCCAGCATTTT. It codes for CASSPGGSNQPQHF.